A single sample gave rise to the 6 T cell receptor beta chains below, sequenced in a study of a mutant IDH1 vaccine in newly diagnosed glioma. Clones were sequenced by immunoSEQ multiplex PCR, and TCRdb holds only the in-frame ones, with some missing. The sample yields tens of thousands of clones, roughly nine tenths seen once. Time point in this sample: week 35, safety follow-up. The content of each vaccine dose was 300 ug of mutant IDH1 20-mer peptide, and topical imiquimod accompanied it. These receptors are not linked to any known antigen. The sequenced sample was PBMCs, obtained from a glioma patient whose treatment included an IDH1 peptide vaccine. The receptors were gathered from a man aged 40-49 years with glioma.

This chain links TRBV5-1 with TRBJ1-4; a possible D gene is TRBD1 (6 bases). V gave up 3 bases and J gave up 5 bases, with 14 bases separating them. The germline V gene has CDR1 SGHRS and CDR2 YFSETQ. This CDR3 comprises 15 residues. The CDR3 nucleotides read TGCGCCAGCAGCTCGGCCACAGGGAAAAATGAAAAACTGTTTTTT. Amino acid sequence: CASSSATGKNEKLFF. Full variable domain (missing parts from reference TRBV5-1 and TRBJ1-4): KAGVTQTPRYLIKTRGQQVTLSCSPISGHRSVSWYQQTPGQGLQFLFEYFSETQRNKGNFPGRFSGRQFSNSRSEMNVSTLELGDSALYLCASSSATGKNEKLFFGSGTQLSVL.

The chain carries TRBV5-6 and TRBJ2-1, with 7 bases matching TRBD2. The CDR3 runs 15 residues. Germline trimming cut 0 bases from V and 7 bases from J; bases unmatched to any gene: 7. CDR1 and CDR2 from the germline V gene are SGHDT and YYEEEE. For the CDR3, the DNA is TGTGCCAGCAGCTTGGACGTAGCGGGTAGAAATGAGCAGTTCTTC. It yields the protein CASSLDVAGRNEQFF.

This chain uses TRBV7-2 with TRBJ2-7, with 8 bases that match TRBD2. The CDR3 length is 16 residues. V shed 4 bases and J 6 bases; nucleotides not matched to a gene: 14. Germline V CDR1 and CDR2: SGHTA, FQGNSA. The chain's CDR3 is CASSWGTGIRGGEQYF. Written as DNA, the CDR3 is TGTGCCAGCAGCTGGGGGACGGGGATCCGGGGGGGCGAGCAGTACTTC. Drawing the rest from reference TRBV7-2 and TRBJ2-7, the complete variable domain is GAGVSQSPSNKVTEKGKDVELRCDPISGHTALYWYRQSLGQGLEFLIYFQGNSAPDKSGLPSDRFSAERTGGSVSTLTIQRTQQEDSAVYLCASSWGTGIRGGEQYFGPGTRLTVT.

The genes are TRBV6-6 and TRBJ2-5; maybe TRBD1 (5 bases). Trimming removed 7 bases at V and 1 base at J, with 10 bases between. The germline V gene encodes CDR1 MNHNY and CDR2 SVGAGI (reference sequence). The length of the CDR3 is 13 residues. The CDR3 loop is CASILDSQETQYF. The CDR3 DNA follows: TGTGCCAGCATCCTTGACAGCCAAGAGACCCAGTACTTC.

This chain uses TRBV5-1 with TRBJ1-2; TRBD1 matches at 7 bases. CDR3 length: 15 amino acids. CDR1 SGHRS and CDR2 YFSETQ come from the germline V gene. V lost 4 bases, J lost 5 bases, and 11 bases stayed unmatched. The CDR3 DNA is TGCGCCAGCAGCCCGGGACAGCTCTCAGGGTATGGCTACACCTTC. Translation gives CASSPGQLSGYGYTF. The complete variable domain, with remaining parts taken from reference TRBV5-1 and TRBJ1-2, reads KAGVTQTPRYLIKTRGQQVTLSCSPISGHRSVSWYQQTPGQGLQFLFEYFSETQRNKGNFPGRFSGRQFSNSRSEMNVSTLELGDSALYLCASSPGQLSGYGYTFGSGTRLTVV.

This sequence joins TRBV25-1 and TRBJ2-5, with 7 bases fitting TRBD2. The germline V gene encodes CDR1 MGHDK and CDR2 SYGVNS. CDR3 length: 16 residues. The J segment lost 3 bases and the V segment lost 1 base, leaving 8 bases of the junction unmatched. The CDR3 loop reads CASSEWEGGTEETQYF. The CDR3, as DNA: TGTGCCAGCAGTGAATGGGAGGGCGGGACCGAAGAGACCCAGTACTTC.